This T cell receptor (beta chain) was recovered during a study of T cell responses to AZD1222 COVID-19 vaccine. This CDR3 contains 14 residues. V lost 7 bases to trimming and J lost 3 bases, with 15 bases between them. Germline lookup yields CDR1 KGHDR and CDR2 SFDVKD. Produced via immunoSEQ multiplex PCR; TCRdb's table is partial and in-frame only. This sample has fewer than 200,000 clones; 88% occur once, and the top ten carry 26%. Study observations and caveats: Spike-specific TCR breadth and depth rose after two AZD1222 doses. Clonal diversity may have been underestimated, and the donors were mostly white British, with more females than males.

To note about this clone: Its antigen remains unknown.

This specimen was peripheral blood, taken 28 days after the second AZD1222 dose. The sequence came from an adult who received the AZD1222 COVID-19 vaccine. The rearrangement joins TRBV24-1 to TRBJ2-7, with D maybe TRBD2 (5 bases). Written as DNA, the CDR3 is TGTGCCACCAGCCCCGCGGGTCGGGGCTACGAGCAGTACTTC. Its protein product is CATSPAGRGYEQYF.